This T cell receptor (beta chain) was documented in a study of T cell responses to AZD1222 COVID-19 vaccine (dated by TCRdb to the early 2020s). For the study in its entirety: A total of just over 230 trial participants underwent TCR sequencing, of whom roughly 210 had received two doses of AZD1222 and about 25 had received two doses of the MenACWY control vaccine. Trial participants were enrolled into age subgroups of 18-55, 56-69 and 70-plus years, which contained 148, 28 and 57 TCR-sequenced participants, respectively.

Reading the label with the study, this specimen's time point is: about 28 days (+/-7) after the second vaccine dose. In light of the paper, this sample's treatment or condition label describes: meningococcal conjugate vaccine given as trial control. Samples from vaccinated people were obtained from the UK trials COV001 and COV002, which included a single-blind randomized controlled phase 2/3 trial of AZD1222 (ChAdOx1 nCoV-19) in healthy adults. Trial participant PBMC samples were collected at day 0 and day 28 after the second dose for TCRbeta chain sequencing. The CDR3 regions of human TCRbeta chains were subjected to immunosequencing. Per the source publication's procedure: TCRs in the repertoires were matched against a reference library of SARS-CoV-2-specific TCRs that had been generated with the MIRA antigen-specificity platform. Breadth was defined as the fraction of unique TCRs that were SARS-CoV-2-associated. Depth was defined as the fraction of total T cells that were SARS-CoV-2-associated. Using the MIRA data, every spike-specific TCR was mapped to the spike region that the TCR reacted to and assigned to either a CD4 or a CD8 class. Log10-transformed breadth and depth values were compared by one-way ANOVA with Sidak's multiple comparisons tests. Imported from immuneACCESS, the table was reduced by TCRdb to in-frame sequences with V and J called. These copies leave out some clones; in studies compared against another copy, an unresolved V gene accounts for under half, and the cause of the remainder is not known. D and trimming were read from the DNA, whereas the V and J calls and clone size are those reported in that table. This sample lists 75,000 to 95,000 clones; approximately 89% were detected once. 9% to 10% of the sample lies in the top ten.

For this clone: Its antigen remains unidentified. Per-base qualities were not stored, and no clone one base away is much larger.

Study-wide findings and limitations: The 56-69-year group was small, and its depth increase did not reach significance, likely because of low power. Nearly half of unique spike-specific TCRs reportedly recognized epitopes outside regions mutated in the B.1.351 and B.1.1.7 variants. Most participants were white British and females outnumbered males, and the authors suggested that clonal diversity may have been underestimated. After two AZD1222 doses, spike-specific TCR breadth and depth were significantly higher than at day 0 and than in MenACWY recipients. Conclusions about previously exposed vaccinees are limited, since just a handful of AZD1222 recipients were seropositive for SARS-CoV-2 at baseline. The vaccine-associated CD4 TCRs covered the entire spike protein, and the dominant responses fell in regions 160-218 and 743-854. No day 14 peak-response samples were available, so repertoires were characterized only after the peak T cell response.

The CDR3 sequence holds 18 residues, the cysteine and phenylalanine included. The kept DNA is CDR3 alone, 54 bases in frame from the first base. Based on the germline V gene (reference sequence), the CDR1 and CDR2 sequences are LNHDA and SQIVND. V loses 5 bases at its end and J loses 5 bases; junction bases beyond the gene matches: 16. This TCR was sampled from an adult who received the MenACWY meningococcal vaccine as a control. This specimen was peripheral blood, taken 28 days after the second dose of the MenACWY control vaccine. The V and J genes are TRBV19 and TRBJ1-5, with 9 bases matching TRBD1. The bases are TGTGCCAGTAGTTCCTTGGACAGGGGAAGGGATTGGCATCAGCCCCAGCATTTT. The resulting protein is CASSSLDRGRDWHQPQHF.